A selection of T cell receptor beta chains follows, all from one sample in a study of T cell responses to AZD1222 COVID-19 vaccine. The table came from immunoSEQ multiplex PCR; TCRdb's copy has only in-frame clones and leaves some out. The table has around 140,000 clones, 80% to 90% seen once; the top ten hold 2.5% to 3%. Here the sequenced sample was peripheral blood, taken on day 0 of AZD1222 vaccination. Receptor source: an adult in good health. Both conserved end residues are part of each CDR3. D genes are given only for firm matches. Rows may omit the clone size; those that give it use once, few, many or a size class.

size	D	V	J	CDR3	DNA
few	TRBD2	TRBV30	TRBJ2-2	CAWSVLAGGPGELFF	TGTGCCTGGAGTGTACTAGCGGGGGGGCCCGGGGAGCTGTTTTTT
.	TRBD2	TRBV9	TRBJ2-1	CASSASGGSYNEQFF	TGTGCCAGCAGCGCGAGCGGGGGGTCCTACAATGAGCAGTTCTTC
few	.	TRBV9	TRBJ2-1	CASSVDPGFEQFF	TGTGCCAGCAGCGTAGATCCCGGGTTTGAGCAGTTCTTC
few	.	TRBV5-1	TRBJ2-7	CASSLESGGTYEQYF	TGCGCCAGCAGCTTGGAAAGCGGAGGTACCTACGAGCAGTACTTC
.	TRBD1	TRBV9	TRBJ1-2	CASSVGDRADGYTF	TGTGCCAGCAGCGTTGGGGACAGGGCCGATGGCTACACCTTC
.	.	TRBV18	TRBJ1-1	CASSPRGTMNTEAFF	TGTGCCAGCTCACCGAGGGGGACCATGAACACTGAAGCTTTCTTT
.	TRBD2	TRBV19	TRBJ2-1	CASSISAGLAVNEQFF	TGTGCCAGTAGTATTTCGGCGGGACTAGCGGTCAATGAGCAGTTCTTC
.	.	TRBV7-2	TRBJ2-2	CASSFGVNTGELFF	TGTGCCAGCAGCTTTGGGGTGAACACCGGGGAGCTGTTTTTT
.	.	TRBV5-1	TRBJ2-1	CASSLYILRDSRNEQFF	TGCGCCAGCAGCTTATATATCCTTCGGGACTCGAGGAATGAGCAGTTCTTC
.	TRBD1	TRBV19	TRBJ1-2	CASSTSNRGLGYGYTF	TGTGCCAGTAGTACTTCTAACAGGGGACTCGGCTATGGCTACACCTTC
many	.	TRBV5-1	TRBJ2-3	CASSFEITDTQYF	TGCGCCAGCAGCTTCGAGATCACAGATACGCAGTATTTT
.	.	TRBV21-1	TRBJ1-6	CASGKISSYNSPLHF	TGTGCCAGCGGAAAGATCAGCTCCTATAATTCACCCCTCCACTTT
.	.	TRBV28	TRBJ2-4	CASSARLAKNIQYF	TGTGCCAGCAGTGCCCGTCTAGCCAAAAACATTCAGTACTTC
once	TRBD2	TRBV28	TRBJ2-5	CASSLWRGQETQYF	TGTGCCAGCAGTTTATGGCGGGGGCAAGAGACCCAGTACTTC
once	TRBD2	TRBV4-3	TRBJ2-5	CASSQDHPSGRGETQYF	TGCGCCAGCAGCCAAGATCACCCTAGCGGGAGAGGAGAGACCCAGTACTTC
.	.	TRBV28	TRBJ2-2	CASSLDGQITGELFF	TGTGCCAGCAGTTTGGACGGACAGATCACCGGGGAGCTGTTTTTT
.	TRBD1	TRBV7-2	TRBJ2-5	CASSSYGTGGEETQYF	TGTGCCAGCAGCTCCTACGGGACAGGGGGCGAAGAGACCCAGTACTTC
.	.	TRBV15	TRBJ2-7	CATSRDLRRTNEQYF	TGTGCCACCAGCAGAGATCTACGGAGGACGAACGAGCAGTACTTC
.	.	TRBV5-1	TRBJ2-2	CASSDQVLGGELFF	TGCGCCAGCAGCGATCAAGTCCTGGGCGGGGAGCTGTTTTTT
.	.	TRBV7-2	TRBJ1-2	CASKGSSNYGYTF	TGTGCCAGCAAAGGCAGCTCTAACTATGGCTACACCTTC
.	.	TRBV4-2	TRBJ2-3	CASSQVTASRTDTQYF	TGTGCCAGCAGCCAAGTAACGGCAAGCAGGACAGATACGCAGTATTTT
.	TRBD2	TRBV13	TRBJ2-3	CASSSSLAGGLTDTQYF	TGTGCCAGCAGTTCCTCCCTAGCGGGGGGGCTCACAGATACGCAGTATTTT
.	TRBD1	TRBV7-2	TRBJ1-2	CASSLGTGPNYGYTF	TGTGCCAGCAGCTTAGGGACAGGGCCTAACTATGGCTACACCTTC
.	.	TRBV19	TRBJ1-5	CASSIDRIGNYQPQHF	TGTGCCAGTAGTATAGATAGGATAGGTAATTATCAGCCCCAGCATTTT
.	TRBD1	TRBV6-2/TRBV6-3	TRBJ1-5	CASSPTGTVQPQHF	TGTGCCAGTAGCCCGACAGGGACTGTACAGCCCCAGCATTTT
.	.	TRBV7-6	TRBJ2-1	CASSLEGGRGYNEQFF	TGTGCCAGCAGCTTAGAGGGGGGGCGCGGTTACAATGAGCAGTTCTTC
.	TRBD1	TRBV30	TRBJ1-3	CALTTGSGNTIYF	TGTGCCTTGACGACAGGGAGTGGAAACACCATATATTTT
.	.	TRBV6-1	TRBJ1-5	CASSEARVVRGLRQPQHF	TGTGCCAGCAGTGAAGCGCGGGTAGTTAGAGGGTTACGGCAGCCCCAGCATTTT
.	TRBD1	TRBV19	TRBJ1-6	CASSTQGQWNSPLHF	TGTGCCAGTAGTACCCAGGGACAGTGGAATTCACCCCTCCACTTT
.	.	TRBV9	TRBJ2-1	CASSGEGSPYNEQFF	TGTGCCAGCAGCGGCGAGGGAAGCCCCTACAATGAGCAGTTCTTC
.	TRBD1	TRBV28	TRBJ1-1	CASNYHRGSSEAFF	TGTGCCAGCAATTATCACAGGGGGAGCTCTGAAGCTTTCTTT
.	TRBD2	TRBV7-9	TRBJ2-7	CASSLVSSSSGLELNEQYF	TGTGCCAGCAGCTTAGTGTCGTCGTCTTCGGGACTAGAGTTGAACGAGCAGTACTTC
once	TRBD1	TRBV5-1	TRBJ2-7	CASSLPGTGAGEQYF	TGCGCCAGCAGCTTACCCGGGACAGGGGCAGGCGAGCAGTACTTC
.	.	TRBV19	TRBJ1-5	CASSITSQTNSNQPQHF	TGTGCCAGTAGTATAACTAGCCAGACCAATAGCAATCAGCCCCAGCATTTT
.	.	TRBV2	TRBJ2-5	CASSVLSGRETQYF	TGTGCCAGCAGTGTTCTCTCCGGTCGGGAGACCCAGTACTTC
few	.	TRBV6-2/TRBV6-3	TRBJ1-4	CASSLSANEKLFF	TGTGCCAGCAGTCTCTCGGCTAATGAAAAACTGTTTTTT
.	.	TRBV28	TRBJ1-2	CASSLNYGYTF	TGTGCCAGCAGTTTAAACTATGGCTACACCTTC
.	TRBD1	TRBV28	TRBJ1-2	CASSTGVRGYTF	TGTGCCAGCAGTACAGGGGTGAGGGGCTACACCTTC
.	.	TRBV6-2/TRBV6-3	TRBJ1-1	CASSPPGSMNTEAFF	TGTGCCAGCAGTCCCCCCGGGAGCATGAACACTGAAGCTTTCTTT
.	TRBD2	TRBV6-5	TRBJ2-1	CASSYDSGRREQFF	TGTGCCAGCAGTTACGACAGCGGGAGGCGGGAGCAGTTCTTC
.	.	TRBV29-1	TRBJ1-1	CSVVRGVGHMNTEAFF	TGCAGCGTTGTGAGGGGTGTTGGGCACATGAACACTGAAGCTTTCTTT
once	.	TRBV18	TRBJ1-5	CASSPRDTINQPQHF	TGTGCCAGCTCACCGCGGGACACCATCAATCAGCCCCAGCATTTT
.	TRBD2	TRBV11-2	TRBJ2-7	CASSLVSGRGDEQYF	TGTGCCAGCAGCTTAGTGAGCGGGAGAGGGGACGAGCAGTACTTC